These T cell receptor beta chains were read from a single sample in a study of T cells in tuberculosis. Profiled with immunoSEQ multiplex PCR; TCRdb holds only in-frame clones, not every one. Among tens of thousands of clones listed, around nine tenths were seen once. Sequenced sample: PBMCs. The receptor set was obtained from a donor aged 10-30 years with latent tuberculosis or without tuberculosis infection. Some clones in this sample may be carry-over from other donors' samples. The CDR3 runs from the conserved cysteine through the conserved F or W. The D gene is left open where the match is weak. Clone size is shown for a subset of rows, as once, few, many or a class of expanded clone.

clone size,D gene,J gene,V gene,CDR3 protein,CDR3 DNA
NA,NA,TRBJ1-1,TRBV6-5,CASSRNTEAFF,TGTGCCAGCAGTCGGAACACTGAAGCTTTCTTT
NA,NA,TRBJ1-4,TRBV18,CASSRGATNEKLFF,TGTGCCAGCTCACGGGGCGCAACTAATGAAAAACTGTTTTTT
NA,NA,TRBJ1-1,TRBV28,CASSQNLEAFF,TGTGCCAGCAGTCAGAACCTCGAAGCTTTCTTT
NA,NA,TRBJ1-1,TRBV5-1,CASSWDSGTEAFF,TGCGCCAGCAGCTGGGATTCCGGGACAGAAGCTTTCTTT
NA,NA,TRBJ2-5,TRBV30,CAWSGGEGETQYF,TGTGCCTGGAGCGGCGGAGAGGGCGAGACCCAGTACTTC
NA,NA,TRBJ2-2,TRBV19,CASTQTGNTGELFF,TGTGCCAGTACACAGACAGGGAACACCGGGGAGCTGTTTTTT
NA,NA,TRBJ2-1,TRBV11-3,CASSLVSRGDNEQFF,TGTGCCAGCAGCTTAGTATCAAGGGGCGACAATGAGCAGTTCTTC
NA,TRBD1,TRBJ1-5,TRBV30,CAWRQTGGINQPQHF,TGTGCCTGGAGGCAAACAGGGGGAATCAATCAGCCCCAGCATTTT
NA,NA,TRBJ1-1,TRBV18,CASSPLGQNTEAFF,TGTGCCAGCTCACCACTAGGACAGAACACTGAAGCTTTCTTT
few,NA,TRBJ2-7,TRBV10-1,CASSERTGDSYEQYF,TGCGCCAGCAGTGAGCGAACAGGAGACTCCTACGAGCAGTACTTC
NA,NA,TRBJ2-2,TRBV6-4,CASSDTNTGELFF,TGTGCCAGCAGTGACACTAACACCGGGGAGCTGTTTTTT
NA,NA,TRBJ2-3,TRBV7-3,CASSLDRLGKDTQYF,TGTGCCAGCAGCTTAGACAGGTTGGGTAAAGATACGCAGTATTTT
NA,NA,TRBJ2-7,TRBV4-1,CASSYQGYEQYF,TGCGCCAGCAGCTATCAGGGTTACGAGCAGTACTTC
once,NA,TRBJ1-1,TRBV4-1,CASSQVLVLSGNYTEAFF,TGCGCCAGCAGCCAAGTTCTTGTGCTTTCGGGAAACTACACTGAAGCTTTCTTT
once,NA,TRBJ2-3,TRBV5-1,CASTETRGGIPDTQYF,TGCGCCAGCACCGAGACAAGGGGCGGAATCCCAGATACGCAGTATTTT
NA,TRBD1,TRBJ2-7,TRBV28,CASSSPGQGPYEQYF,TGTGCCAGCAGTTCGCCGGGACAGGGTCCTTACGAGCAGTACTTC
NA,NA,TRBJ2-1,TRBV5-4,CASSSARLSSYNEQFF,TGTGCCAGCAGTTCCGCCCGCTTGAGCTCCTACAATGAGCAGTTCTTC
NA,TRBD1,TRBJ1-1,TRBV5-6,CASSTRTGRGTEAFF,TGTGCCAGCAGCACTCGGACAGGAAGGGGCACTGAAGCTTTCTTT
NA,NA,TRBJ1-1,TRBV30,CAWSVLLGNTEAFF,TGTGCCTGGAGTGTATTACTAGGGAACACTGAAGCTTTCTTT
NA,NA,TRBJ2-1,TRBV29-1,CSGLVQEQFF,TGCAGCGGGCTAGTGCAGGAGCAGTTCTTC
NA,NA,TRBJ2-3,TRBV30,CAWRYGPGTDTQYF,TGTGCCTGGCGTTACGGTCCGGGTACAGATACGCAGTATTTT
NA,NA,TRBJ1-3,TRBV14,CASTSRRFQGPGNTIYF,TGTGCCAGCACCTCACGACGATTTCAGGGCCCGGGAAACACCATATATTTT
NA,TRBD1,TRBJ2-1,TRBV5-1,CASSPGNRGVNEQFF,TGCGCCAGCAGCCCCGGGAACAGGGGAGTCAATGAGCAGTTCTTC